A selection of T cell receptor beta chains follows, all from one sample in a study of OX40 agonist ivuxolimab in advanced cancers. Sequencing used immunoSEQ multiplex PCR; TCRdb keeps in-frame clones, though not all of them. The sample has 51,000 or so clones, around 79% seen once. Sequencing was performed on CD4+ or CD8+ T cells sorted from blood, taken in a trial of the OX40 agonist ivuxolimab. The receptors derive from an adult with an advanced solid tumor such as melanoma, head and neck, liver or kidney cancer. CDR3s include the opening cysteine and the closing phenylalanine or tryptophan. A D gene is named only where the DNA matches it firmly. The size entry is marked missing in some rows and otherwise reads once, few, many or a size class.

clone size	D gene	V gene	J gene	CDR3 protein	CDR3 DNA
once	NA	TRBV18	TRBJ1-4	CASSRGNEKLFF	TGTGCCAGCTCCCGGGGGAATGAAAAACTGTTTTTT
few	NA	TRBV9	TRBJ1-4	CASSSPGGFPNEKLFF	TGTGCCAGCAGCTCCCCTGGTGGGTTCCCGAATGAAAAACTGTTTTTT
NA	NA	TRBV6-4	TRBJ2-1	CASSVGVDYSYNEQFF	TGTGCCAGCAGTGTGGGGGTGGACTATTCCTACAATGAGCAGTTCTTC
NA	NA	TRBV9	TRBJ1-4	CASSVDPRDNTEKLFF	TGTGCCAGCAGCGTAGACCCACGGGACAATACCGAAAAACTGTTTTTT
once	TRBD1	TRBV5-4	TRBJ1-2	CASSITGTGYGYTF	TGTGCCAGCAGCATAACCGGGACAGGCTATGGCTACACCTTC
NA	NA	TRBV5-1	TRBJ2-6	CASSLTGLSGANVLTF	TGCGCCAGCAGCTTGACAGGACTCTCTGGGGCCAACGTCCTGACTTTC
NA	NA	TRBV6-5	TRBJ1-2	CASGAQGRGYTF	TGTGCCAGCGGAGCACAGGGCCGTGGCTACACCTTC
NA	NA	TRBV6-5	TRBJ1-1	CAIGVAVKNTEAFF	TGTGCCATCGGGGTGGCTGTCAAGAACACTGAAGCTTTCTTT
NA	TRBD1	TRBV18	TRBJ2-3	CASSPGQGSDTQYF	TGTGCCAGCTCACCCGGACAGGGGTCAGATACGCAGTATTTT
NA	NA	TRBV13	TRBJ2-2	CASSLRGFSNTGELFF	TGTGCCAGCAGCCTAAGGGGGTTTTCGAACACCGGGGAGCTGTTTTTT
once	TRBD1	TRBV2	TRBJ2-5	CASSGSGQGGRTQYF	TGTGCCAGCAGCGGGTCTGGACAGGGCGGACGGACCCAGTACTTC
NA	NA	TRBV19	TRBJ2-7	CASSITPRGSYEQYF	TGTGCCAGTAGTATCACACCTCGGGGCTCCTACGAGCAGTACTTC
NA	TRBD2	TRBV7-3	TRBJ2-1	CASSPAGGSYNEQFF	TGTGCCAGCAGCCCCGCGGGAGGGAGCTACAATGAGCAGTTCTTC
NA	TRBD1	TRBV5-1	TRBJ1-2	CASSEQGAHGYTF	TGCGCCAGCAGCGAACAGGGGGCGCATGGCTACACCTTC
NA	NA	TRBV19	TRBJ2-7	CASSIDLREQYF	TGTGCCAGTAGTATCGATTTGAGAGAGCAGTACTTC
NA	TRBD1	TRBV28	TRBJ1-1	CASSLTGGAVEAFF	TGTGCCAGCAGTTTAACAGGGGGCGCCGTGGAAGCTTTCTTT
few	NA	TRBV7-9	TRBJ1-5	CASSPDALRSNQPQHF	TGTGCCAGCAGCCCGGACGCCCTACGGAGCAATCAGCCCCAGCATTTT
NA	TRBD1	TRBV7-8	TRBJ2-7	CASSARTGVNYEQYF	TGTGCCAGCAGCGCACGGACAGGGGTGAACTACGAGCAGTACTTC
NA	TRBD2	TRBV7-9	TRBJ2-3	CASSPGESGGPSTDTQYF	TGTGCCAGCAGCCCCGGTGAAAGCGGGGGGCCGAGCACAGATACGCAGTATTTT
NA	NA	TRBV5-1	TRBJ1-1	CASSLESSSRDSEAFF	TGCGCCAGCAGCTTGGAGAGTAGTTCCCGTGACAGTGAAGCTTTCTTT
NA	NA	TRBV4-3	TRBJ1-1	CASSQGVRGDAEAFF	TGCGCCAGCAGCCAAGGTGTTCGGGGCGACGCTGAAGCTTTCTTT
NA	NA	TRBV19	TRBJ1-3	CASSALLGDSGNTIYF	TGTGCCAGTAGTGCCCTATTGGGGGACTCTGGAAACACCATATATTTT
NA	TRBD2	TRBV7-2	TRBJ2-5	CASSPMPRTSGGPRKTQYF	TGTGCCAGCAGCCCGATGCCCCGGACTAGCGGGGGTCCACGGAAGACCCAGTACTTC
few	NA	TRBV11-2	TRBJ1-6	CASSFGRNSPLHF	TGTGCCAGCAGCTTCGGCCGCAATTCACCCCTCCACTTT
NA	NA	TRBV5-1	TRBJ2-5	CASSLGAAQETQYF	TGCGCCAGCAGCTTAGGGGCAGCCCAAGAGACCCAGTACTTC
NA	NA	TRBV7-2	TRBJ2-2	CASSSRDTGRNTGELFF	TGTGCCAGCAGCTCCCGTGACACAGGGAGAAACACCGGGGAGCTGTTTTTT
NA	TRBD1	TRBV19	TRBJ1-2	CASSIVQGISGYTF	TGTGCCAGTAGTATTGTACAGGGGATTAGTGGCTACACCTTC
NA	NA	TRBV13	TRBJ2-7	CASSEKKQYF	TGTGCCAGCAGTGAAAAGAAGCAGTACTTC
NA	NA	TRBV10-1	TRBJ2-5	CASSEGDHRQKYF	TGCGCCAGCAGTGAGGGTGATCATCGACAGAAGTACTTC
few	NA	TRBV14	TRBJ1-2	CASSQVRNYGYTF	TGTGCCAGCAGCCAAGTGAGGAACTATGGCTACACCTTC
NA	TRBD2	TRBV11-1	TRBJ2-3	CASSYRTSGSPTDTQYF	TGTGCCAGCAGTTACCGGACTAGCGGGAGTCCCACAGATACGCAGTATTTT
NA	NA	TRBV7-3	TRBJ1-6	CASSLGEGNNSPLHF	TGTGCCAGCAGCTTAGGGGAGGGGAATAATTCACCCCTCCACTTT
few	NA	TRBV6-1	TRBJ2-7	CASSVSYEQYF	TGTGCCAGCAGTGTCTCCTACGAGCAGTACTTC
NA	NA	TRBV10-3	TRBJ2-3	CAIKSTGSTDTQYF	TGTGCCATCAAGTCTACTGGAAGCACAGATACGCAGTATTTT
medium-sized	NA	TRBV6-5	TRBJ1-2	CASRAETTLGGYTF	TGTGCCAGCCGGGCGGAAACAACATTGGGAGGCTACACCTTC
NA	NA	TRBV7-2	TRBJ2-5	CASSSIQGKTQYF	TGTGCCAGCAGCTCAATACAGGGAAAGACCCAGTACTTC
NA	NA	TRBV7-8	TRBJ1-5	CASSLVIGHNQPQHF	TGTGCCAGCAGCTTAGTAATAGGGCACAATCAGCCCCAGCATTTT
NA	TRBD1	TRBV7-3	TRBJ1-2	CASSLKGTGDRFYGYTF	TGTGCCAGCAGCTTAAAGGGGACAGGGGATAGATTTTATGGCTACACCTTC
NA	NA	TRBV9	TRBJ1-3	CASSPPGPVLSSGNTIYF	TGTGCCAGCAGCCCCCCAGGGCCGGTCTTGAGCTCTGGAAACACCATATATTTT
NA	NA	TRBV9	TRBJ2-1	CASSVITGDVEQFF	TGTGCCAGCAGCGTTATAACGGGAGACGTTGAGCAGTTCTTC